This TCR beta chain was sequenced during a study of Graves' ophthalmopathy and Graves' hyperthyroidism. Overall study results and limits: In blood, most expanded thyroid clonotypes above 0.001 frequency were also detected.

The diagnostic workup employed clinical symptoms, serum thyroxine, TRAb, thyroid ultrasound and orbital computed tomography. What supplied the PBMCs was 7.5 to 10 ml of fresh peripheral blood. RNA transcripts were the source from which TCR beta CDR3 regions were amplified. Second-round multiplex PCR came after first-round RT-PCR with HTBI primers. TCRdb reprocessed the multiplex PCR reads with MiXCR, giving one entry per CDR3 protein. The sample has approximately 700,000 distinct CDR3 sequences, roughly two fifths seen once. The CDR3 length is 12 residues. V dropped 3 bases and J dropped 6 bases, with 5 bases sitting between them. From germline, CDR1 is SEHNR and CDR2 FQNEAQ (reference sequence). This clonotype was picked up a small number of times. Its antigen is as yet unknown.

Sample: peripheral blood. The rearrangement uses TRBV7-9 and TRBJ2-2, with D uncertain. The sequence was collected from an adult man with Graves' ophthalmopathy. The CDR3 protein is CASSLPAGELFF. The CDR3, as DNA: TGTGCCAGCAGCTTGCCCGCCGGGGAGCTGTTTTTT. Complete variable domain (other parts from reference TRBV7-9 and TRBJ2-2): DTGVSQNPRHKITKRGQNVTFRCDPISEHNRLYWYRQTLGQGPEFLTYFQNEAQLEKSRLLSDRFSAERPKGSFSTLEIQRTEQGDSAMYLCASSLPAGELFFGEGSRLTVL.